This note documents a single TCR beta chain sequence. It lacks a known antigen. No base quality values were provided; no much bigger clone lies one nucleotide off. The sample is drawn from a study of shared clonotypes between healthy human individuals (dated by TCRdb to 2018 to 2020). In the study overall: A few men and a couple of women, aged 18 to 49 years, made up the cohort. Blood TCR repertoires of five healthy adults were deeply sequenced to estimate repertoire size and the extent of clonotype sharing between individuals. To increase sequencing depth and limit assay-specific biases, different laboratories used diverse techniques to prepare libraries and sequence TCR repertoires. For each donor, three plates each were used for CD4 naive and CD4 memory, two plates were used for CD8 naive, and one plate was used for CD8 memory. Between about 0.9 and 10 billion PBMCs per donor were obtained by leukapheresis. What the authors observed across the whole study: When several donors were compared, the shared fraction of clonotypes was 5% to 6.5% for naive CD4, around 3.6% for naive CD8, 2.3% for memory CD4, and around 0.4% for memory CD8. Even with the large sequencing depth, rarefaction of the sorted-subset datasets indicated that sequencing was incomplete. Compared with non-shared clonotypes, the clonotypes found in all four sorted-subset donors had higher generation probabilities. Only blood was sampled, and tissue TCR repertoires likely differ from those in blood. Naive subsets generally had larger estimated clonotype richness than memory subsets did. The genetic and exposure-history diversity represented was limited by the small number of donors. Pairwise subsampling indicated that sequencing depth was expected to affect the degree of clonotype sharing among donors.

TCR CDR3 regions were amplified from genomic DNA by multiplex PCR using the deep immunoSEQ assay. Genomic DNA extracted from each cell subset was distributed evenly over all wells of several immunoSEQ 96-well plates, and each plate served as one replicate. Each replicate PCR for sorted subsets received 200 ng genomic DNA, equal to about 30,000 T cell genomes. Purified libraries were measured with a Qubit 3.0 fluorometer, size-checked on a Bioanalyzer 2100, and measured again with the KAPA Library Quantification kit. Every immunoSEQ 96-well plate was sequenced on a separate single-read 150-cycle Illumina NextSeq 550 flow cell. The authors processed their data as follows. The immunoSEQ output contained only junctional sequences without quality scores, so filtering could not match that applied to full-length reads. To assign V/J genes and CDR3, sequences were annotated against IMGT germline references using PyIR, a Python wrapper for IgBLAST v1.9. Reads were filtered out if the reads had weak V/J assignments (E-value above 1e-6), no CDR3, stop codons, out-of-frame junctions, or ambiguous translated residues. V3J clonotypes were defined as sequences sharing an identical inferred V gene, J gene, and CDR3 amino acid sequence. Percentage overlap between repertoires was computed as shared unique clonotypes divided by the size of the smaller repertoire. Three approaches were used to assess repertoire richness: RTK rarefaction, the Chao1 estimator, and Recon v2.1 estimates of unobserved clonotypes. For all TCRbeta clonotypes obtained by the gDNA method from four donors, generation probabilities were computed with OLGA. Not all clones reach the TCRdb copy of this immuneACCESS table, which keeps in-frame sequences only. Checked studies attribute under half of the gap to unresolved V genes and leave the rest unexplained. The V and J calls and the clone size are those of that table, but D and trimming were determined from the DNA. The sample yields some 2 million clones; roughly 96% were counted once. Together, the top ten hold more than 0.1% of the sample.

The junction carries 9 bases between V and J, which are trimmed by 8 bases and 2 bases respectively. In the germline V gene, CDR1 corresponds to MNHNS and CDR2 to SASEGT. The CDR3 starts with the cysteine, ends with the phenylalanine, and has 12 residues. The CDR3 DNA has 36 bases and is translated from base 1. The donors were healthy, HIV-negative adults with no recently reported acute infections or vaccinations. All donors were Caucasian adults living in Nashville, Tennessee, USA. CD4+ T cells were enriched by magnetic negative selection; naive cells were then positively selected on CD45RA, and the negative fraction formed the memory subset. Blood was collected by leukapheresis, and PBMCs were isolated by Ficoll-Histopaque density gradient centrifugation and then cryopreserved in liquid nitrogen vapor phase. Analytical flow cytometry was used to check the purity and quantity of each magnetically sorted T cell population. Genomic DNA was isolated from every sorted fraction and measured by UV absorbance on a Nanodrop 2000c.

The source of this sequence is a man aged 18 to 29 in good health. Material for sequencing was naive CD4+ T cells sorted from blood. Reading the label with the study, this specimen's cell subset or site is: CD45RA+ positively selected. This receptor chain uses TRBV6-1 and TRBJ1-1; the D gene cannot be resolved reliably. The DNA sequence is TGTGCCAGCCGGACGGTTAACACTGAAGCTTTCTTT. Translation gives CASRTVNTEAFF.